This T cell receptor (beta chain) was sequenced during a study of blood T cell repertoires in COVID-19. TCRdb's table, derived via immunoSEQ multiplex PCR, lists solely in-frame clones and lacks some. The sample consists of under 150,000 clones, around 82% of them appearing once. The specimen sequenced was PBMCs or T cells enriched from blood (not recorded which). This receptor was obtained from a man aged 45-65 years in a cohort exposed to, infected with or recovered from COVID-19 (not recorded which).

The CDR3 here is CSARGTSEAFF. DNA for the CDR3: TGCAGTGCTAGGGGGACAAGTGAAGCTTTCTTT. The chain couples TRBV20-1 to TRBJ1-1, with D tentatively TRBD1 (6 bases). The CDR3 loop spans 11 amino acids. From germline, CDR1 is DFQATT and CDR2 SNEGSKA (reference sequence). Trimming removed 3 bases at V and 7 bases at J, with 9 bases between.